The 29 T cell receptor beta chains in this list originate from one sample, sequenced in a study of OX40 agonist ivuxolimab in advanced cancers. Libraries were prepared by immunoSEQ multiplex PCR; TCRdb keeps only in-frame clonotypes and omits some of them. This sample has 50,000 or so clones, with roughly 80% found just once. The starting material was CD4+ or CD8+ T cells sorted from blood, obtained in a trial of the OX40 agonist ivuxolimab. The receptors were sampled from an adult with an advanced solid tumor such as melanoma, head and neck, liver or kidney cancer.

V is TRBV5-1 and J is TRBJ1-2; unclear D gene. This CDR3 region has 14 residues. Germline V gene lookup returns CDR1 SGHRS and CDR2 YFSETQ. Trimming shortened V by 1 base and J by 7 bases, and 14 bases separated the two germline ends. CDR3 sequence (DNA): TGCGCCAGCAGCTTGTCCGATGGGCCGGGTGGCTACACCTTC. Its protein is CASSLSDGPGGYTF. The complete variable domain, with remaining parts taken from reference TRBV5-1 and TRBJ1-2, reads KAGVTQTPRYLIKTRGQQVTLSCSPISGHRSVSWYQQTPGQGLQFLFEYFSETQRNKGNFPGRFSGRQFSNSRSEMNVSTLELGDSALYLCASSLSDGPGGYTFGSGTRLTVV.

The chain is built from TRBV11-2 and TRBJ2-1; 9 bases agree with TRBD2. CDR1 is SGHAT, CDR2 FQNNGV, per germline. With 2 bases clipped from V and 8 bases from J, the junction kept 13 bases outside the gene matches. The CDR3 runs 17 residues. Here the CDR3 reads CASSLRSAGGPRDEQFF. CDR3 DNA sequence: TGTGCCAGCAGCTTAAGGTCAGCGGGAGGACCTCGCGATGAGCAGTTCTTC.

The rearrangement uses TRBV11-3 and TRBJ2-3, with a weak D call TRBD2 (6 bases). Between the trimmed V and J ends, which lost 3 bases and 6 bases, there was a span of 25 bases. In germline, CDR1 is SGHNT, CDR2 YENEEA. The CDR3 totals 18 residues. The CDR3 is CASSFSLAGRLLSDTQYF. CDR3 DNA sequence: TGTGCCAGCAGCTTCTCTCTTGCCGGGAGACTTTTATCGGATACGCAGTATTTT.

V and J are TRBV10-3 and TRBJ1-4; D unresolved. CDR3 length equals 13 residues. The ends were cut back, 0 bases at V and 8 bases at J, with 7 bases in the middle. CDR1 and CDR2 from the germline V gene are ENHRY and SYGVKD. CDR3 in amino acids: CAISESGPEKLFF. Written as DNA, the CDR3 is TGTGCCATCAGTGAGTCAGGTCCGGAAAAACTGTTTTTT.

This rearrangement joins TRBV6-1 to TRBJ1-4, with D unclear. There are 13 residues in the CDR3. Germline CDR1 MNHNS, CDR2 SASEGT. V was shortened by 7 bases and J by 5 bases, with 11 bases between the two germline ends. CDR3 loop: CASIRATNEKLFF. Written as DNA, the CDR3 is TGTGCCAGCATCCGGGCGACGAATGAAAAACTGTTTTTT.

The chain links TRBV5-1 to TRBJ2-7; D gene uncertain. This CDR3 comprises 13 residues. CDR1 and CDR2 (germline): SGHRS, YFSETQ. The ends were cut back, 0 bases at V and 3 bases at J, with 7 bases in the middle. As DNA, the CDR3 is TGCGCCAGCAGCTTGGAACCTAACTACGAGCAGTACTTC. This sequence encodes CASSLEPNYEQYF.

V and J are TRBV2 and TRBJ1-1; D not certain. The ends were cut back, 6 bases at V and 1 base at J, with 9 bases in the middle. Germline V lookup: CDR1 SNHLY, CDR2 FYNNEI. The CDR3 is made up of 13 amino acids. The CDR3 loop reads CASSVQENTEAFF. The DNA for the CDR3 is TGTGCCAGCAGCGTTCAGGAGAACACTGAAGCTTTCTTT. Full variable domain (outside the CDR3, taken from reference TRBV2 and TRBJ1-1): EPEVTQTPSHQVTQMGQEVILRCVPISNHLYFYWYRQILGQKVEFLVSFYNNEISEKSEIFDDQFSVERPDGSNFTLKIRSTKLEDSAMYFCASSVQENTEAFFGQGTRLTVV.

This chain uses TRBV29-1 with TRBJ2-1; TRBD2 matches at 10 bases. CDR3 length equals 13 residues. Germline loops: CDR1 SQVTM, CDR2 ANQGSEA. The trim removed 5 bases at V and 8 bases at J, leaving 6 bases unmatched. The CDR3 sequence: CSVTSGATYEQFF. CDR3 DNA: TGCAGCGTTACTAGCGGGGCGACCTATGAGCAGTTCTTC.

This sequence joins TRBV27 and TRBJ2-7; D tentatively fits TRBD1 or TRBD2 (6 bases each). The CDR3 has 16 residues. V was pared by 6 bases and J by 2 bases, with 20 bases between. From germline, CDR1 is MNHEY and CDR2 SMNVEV (reference sequence). CDR3 nucleotides: TGTGCCAGCAGCCCCGGGTGGGGGGCGGAAACCTACGAGCAGTACTTC. Translation gives CASSPGWGAETYEQYF.

V gene TRBV5-1 combines with J gene TRBJ2-2; D might be TRBD2 (6 bases). The CDR3 extends over 16 amino acids. Germline lookup yields CDR1 SGHRS and CDR2 YFSETQ. The germline V and J ends were trimmed by 5 bases and 3 bases, with 17 bases remaining between them. CDR3 region: CASRAEGRDYTGELFF. The CDR3 DNA reads as TGCGCCAGCAGGGCCGAGGGGCGGGACTACACCGGGGAGCTGTTTTTT.

This clone came up a few times. The rearrangement uses TRBV7-9 and TRBJ1-5; 10 positions match TRBD1. Germline V CDR1 and CDR2: SEHNR, FQNEAQ (reference sequence). The V and J ends lost 4 bases and 9 bases, in that order; junction bases with no gene match: 6. The CDR3 contains 14 residues. The chain's CDR3 is CASSYGTGEVPQHF. CDR3 nucleotides: TGTGCCAGCAGCTACGGGACAGGGGAAGTGCCCCAGCATTTT.

The genes are TRBV28 and TRBJ2-6; D uncertain. Trimming cost V 3 bases and J 0 bases, with 6 bases left between them. The CDR3 has 15 amino acids. Germline loops: CDR1 MDHEN, CDR2 SYDVKM. This chain's CDR3 is CASSFLGSGANVLTF. CDR3 bases: TGTGCCAGCAGTTTTCTTGGCTCTGGGGCCAACGTCCTGACTTTC.

The chain recombines TRBV19 with TRBJ2-2; 8 bases are shared with TRBD2. V lost 5 bases to trimming and J lost 1 base; unmatched junction nucleotides: 6. Germline V CDR1 and CDR2: LNHDA, SQIVND (reference sequence). The CDR3 covers 16 residues. The CDR3 DNA reads as TGTGCCAGTAGTTTGAGAGCGGGAGTGAACACCGGGGAGCTGTTTTTT. Amino acid sequence: CASSLRAGVNTGELFF.

CDR3 sequence: CASSQDADTQYF. CDR3 DNA sequence: TGTGCCAGCAGCCAAGATGCAGATACGCAGTATTTT. V usage is TRBV14 and J usage is TRBJ2-3; D is unclear. Trimming removed 0 bases at V and 4 bases at J, with 2 bases between. Germline V gives CDR1 SGHDN, CDR2 FVKESK. The CDR3 is 12 amino acids.

This chain links TRBV28 with TRBJ1-1; TRBD1 agrees at 9 bases. The CDR3 totals 13 residues. Germline V gives CDR1 MDHEN, CDR2 SYDVKM. V shed 5 bases and J 10 bases; nucleotides not matched to a gene: 8. The CDR3 DNA follows: TGTGCCAGCAGTCTCCCGGGACAGGGACGAGCTTTCTTT. Translated: CASSLPGQGRAFF.

The chain uses TRBV7-3 and TRBJ2-3; tentative D call: TRBD2 (5 bases). CDR1 and CDR2 from the germline V gene are SGHTA and FQGTGA. This CDR3 has 14 amino acids. Trimming cost V 5 bases and J 0 bases, with 9 bases left between them. The CDR3 protein is CASSLRASTDTQYF. The DNA of the CDR3 is TGTGCCAGCAGCCTGAGGGCGAGCACAGATACGCAGTATTTT. Based on the CDR3 plus reference TRBV7-3 and TRBJ2-3, the full variable domain is GAGVSQTPSNKVTEKGKYVELRCDPISGHTALYWYRQSLGQGPEFLIYFQGTGAADDSGLPNDRFFAVRPEGSVSTLKIQRTERGDSAVYLCASSLRASTDTQYFGPGTRLTVL.

The V gene is TRBV2, the J gene TRBJ1-2; 9 bases line up with TRBD1. The V and J ends lost 9 bases and 5 bases, in that order; junction bases with no gene match: 1. The germline V gene has CDR1 SNHLY and CDR2 FYNNEI. There are 11 residues in the CDR3. CDR3 coding DNA: TGTGCCAGAGGACAGGGGTATGGCTACACCTTC. Translating gives CARGQGYGYTF.

V gene TRBV28 combines with J gene TRBJ2-7; no clear D gene. Germline loops: CDR1 MDHEN, CDR2 SYDVKM. This CDR3 comprises 11 residues. V was cut by 2 bases and J by 4 bases, with 3 bases left in between. This CDR3 is CASSLGYEQYF. Written as DNA, the CDR3 is TGTGCCAGCAGTTTAGGGTACGAGCAGTACTTC.

As to this clone: Other nucleotide sequences from this sample produce the same CDR3. This chain joins TRBV6-1 and TRBJ1-2; possible D gene TRBD1, 6 bases. V lost 3 bases and J 4 bases, leaving 12 bases between the germline ends. Germline V gene sequence: CDR1 MNHNS, CDR2 SASEGT. There are 14 residues in the CDR3. CDR3 region: CASSEGRGRYGYTF. DNA for the CDR3: TGTGCCAGCAGTGAGGGCAGGGGACGCTATGGCTACACCTTC.

The sample holds one count of this clone. The V call is TRBV2, the J call TRBJ1-5, with no clear D. Germline V CDR1 and CDR2: SNHLY, FYNNEI. V was trimmed by 4 bases and J by 0 bases, leaving 10 bases between them. The length of the CDR3 is 15 residues. The CDR3 DNA reads as TGTGCCAGCAGTGGGAGGAGCTATAGCAATCAGCCCCAGCATTTT. It encodes CASSGRSYSNQPQHF.

V usage is TRBV7-6 and J usage is TRBJ2-2, with no clear D. Trimming removed 5 bases from V and 0 bases from J, with 10 bases in between. This CDR3 contains 15 residues. Germline lookup yields CDR1 SGHVS and CDR2 FNYEAQ. CDR3 residues: CASSGYLSNTGELFF. CDR3 nucleotide sequence: TGTGCCAGCAGCGGGTACCTGTCGAACACCGGGGAGCTGTTTTTT.

The chain is built from TRBV4-1 and TRBJ2-1; 8 bases align to TRBD2. Germline V gene data show CDR1 as MGHRA and CDR2 as YSYEKL. CDR3 length: 15 amino acids. The trim removed 1 base at V and 5 bases at J, leaving 4 bases unmatched. CDR3 protein: CASSQVGRADNEQFF. CDR3 nucleotide sequence: TGCGCCAGCAGCCAAGTCGGGAGGGCCGACAATGAGCAGTTCTTC.

The chain joins TRBV5-1 to TRBJ1-1; D gene unclear. The ends were cut back, 1 base at V and 4 bases at J, with 14 bases in the middle. From germline, CDR1 is SGHRS and CDR2 YFSETQ. CDR3 length: 15 amino acids. DNA of the CDR3: TGCGCCAGCAGCTTGTCGCCCACCTCAGGCACTGAAGCTTTCTTT. This sequence encodes CASSLSPTSGTEAFF.

The chain uses TRBV5-8 and TRBJ2-1, with TRBD1 matching over 7 bases. Trimming cost V 2 bases and J 4 bases; bases outside gene matches: 9. Germline assignment: CDR1 SGHTS and CDR2 YDEGEE. The CDR3 extends over 16 amino acids. CDR3 coding DNA: TGTGCCAGCAGCTTAACGACAGGGTTGGGGTACAATGAGCAGTTCTTC. This translates into CASSLTTGLGYNEQFF.

The V gene is TRBV11-2, the J gene TRBJ2-6; a weak D match, TRBD2 (6 bases). V gave up 5 bases and J gave up 4 bases, with 15 bases separating them. Germline-derived CDR1 and CDR2 are SGHAT and FQNNGV. The length of the CDR3 is 16 residues. The chain's CDR3 is CASSHYGRSGANVLTF. The CDR3 region has the DNA TGTGCCAGCAGCCACTATGGGAGGTCGGGGGCCAACGTCCTGACTTTC.

V and J are TRBV4-1 and TRBJ2-3; tentatively, D is TRBD1 or TRBD2 (5 bases each). The CDR3 has 17 amino acids. Germline assignment: CDR1 MGHRA and CDR2 YSYEKL. V was pared by 0 bases and J by 1 base, with 14 bases between. In nucleotides, the CDR3 is TGCGCCAGCAGCCAAGATGGGGGAATGCCCCGCACAGATACGCAGTATTTT. Protein product: CASSQDGGMPRTDTQYF.

The CDR3 DNA sequence: TGTGCCAGCGCCGAAGGCCTGAACTATGGCTACACCTTC. Its protein product is CASAEGLNYGYTF. The V and J genes are TRBV6-1 and TRBJ1-2; D is undetermined. In germline, CDR1 is MNHNS, CDR2 SASEGT. This CDR3 is built from 13 residues. Trimming took 8 bases from V and 2 from J, leaving 12 bases between them.

This clone was counted a few times. V usage is TRBV28 and J usage is TRBJ2-2, with D maybe TRBD2 (5 bases). CDR1 is MDHEN, CDR2 SYDVKM, per germline. The CDR3 runs 14 residues. The V and J ends lost 2 bases and 4 bases respectively, with 8 bases between them. CDR3 region: CASSLRTLTGELFF. The CDR3 DNA follows: TGTGCCAGCAGTTTACGGACTCTCACCGGGGAGCTGTTTTTT.

The chain couples TRBV5-1 to TRBJ2-1; 8 bases map to TRBD2. Germline V CDR1 and CDR2: SGHRS, YFSETQ. The V segment lost 7 bases and the J segment 7 bases; nucleotides outside the gene matches: 13. The CDR3 is 15 amino acids. This CDR3 is CASSPPLAGGNEQFF. In DNA, the CDR3 is TGCGCCAGCTCACCCCCGCTAGCGGGTGGAAATGAGCAGTTCTTC.